This T cell receptor (beta chain) was found in a study of blood T cell repertoires in COVID-19. Method: immunoSEQ multiplex PCR; TCRdb's copy keeps in-frame clones and lacks some. The sample includes tens of thousands of clones, roughly 75% of them seen just once. V was trimmed by 3 bases and J by 4 bases, leaving 9 bases between them. The CDR3 runs 13 residues. Germline V gives CDR1 SGHDN, CDR2 FVKESK. The rearrangement links TRBV14 to TRBJ1-1; D gene unclear. Sequenced: peripheral blood. The TCR was taken from a woman between 45 and 65 years old with acute or convalescent COVID-19. CDR3 nucleotides: TGTGCCAGCAGCCAGGCGGGGAGCACTGAAGCTTTCTTT. Translated: CASSQAGSTEAFF.